Listed below are T cell receptor beta chains from one sample, sequenced in a study of CD8+ T cells in alopecia areata. The method was immunoSEQ multiplex PCR; TCRdb's version includes in-frame clones alone and lacks a portion of them. The sample has roughly 150,000 clones, 54% seen once. The sample here was CD8+ T cells sorted from blood, taken at week 4, from a patient treated with tofacitinib. The receptors were gathered from a human donor with alopecia areata. CDR3s include the opening cysteine and the closing phenylalanine or tryptophan. D genes are given only for firm matches. A clone size is listed for some rows: how often the clone was seen (once, few, many), or a class if it is expanded.

clone size,V gene,J gene,D gene,CDR3 protein,CDR3 DNA
once,TRBV29-1,TRBJ2-1,-,CSVGGSRTRNNEQFF,TGCAGCGTTGGGGGCTCGAGGACACGGAATAATGAGCAGTTCTTC
few,TRBV10-3,TRBJ1-1,-,CAISERDTNTEAFF,TGTGCCATCAGTGAAAGGGACACGAACACTGAAGCTTTCTTT
few,TRBV25-1,TRBJ2-5,TRBD1,CASSPTGIQETQYF,TGTGCCAGCAGTCCGACAGGGATCCAAGAGACCCAGTACTTC
-,TRBV18,TRBJ1-2,-,CASSPPVSGVTNYGYTF,TGTGCCAGCTCACCACCGGTGTCAGGGGTTACTAACTATGGCTACACCTTC
-,TRBV13,TRBJ2-7,TRBD1,CASSRRDRSSSYEQYF,TGTGCCAGCAGCCGCCGGGACAGGTCAAGCTCCTACGAGCAGTACTTC
-,TRBV7-9,TRBJ2-7,-,CASTTNGYEQYF,TGTGCCAGCACCACGAACGGATACGAGCAGTACTTC
-,TRBV2,TRBJ2-7,-,CASSGGAYEQYF,TGTGCCAGCAGTGGGGGCGCCTACGAGCAGTACTTC
once,TRBV4-3,TRBJ2-7,TRBD2,CASSQVASGGSYEQYF,TGCGCCAGCAGCCAAGTCGCTAGCGGGGGCTCCTACGAGCAGTACTTC
medium-sized,TRBV6-5,TRBJ2-6,-,CASSYNSGANVLTF,TGTGCCAGCAGTTACAACTCTGGGGCCAACGTCCTGACTTTC
few,TRBV27,TRBJ2-3,TRBD2,CASSQTSGSTDTQYF,TGTGCCAGCAGTCAGACTAGCGGTAGCACAGATACGCAGTATTTT
-,TRBV23-1,TRBJ1-3,TRBD1,CASSQRGQLTNSGNTIYF,TGCGCCAGCAGTCAACGGGGACAGCTGACTAACTCTGGAAACACCATATATTTT
-,TRBV30,TRBJ1-2,-,CAWTTQGGYGYTF,TGTGCCTGGACCACCCAGGGCGGCTATGGCTACACCTTC
-,TRBV30,TRBJ1-1,-,CAWSLGQEAFF,TGTGCCTGGAGTCTTGGACAGGAAGCTTTCTTT
-,TRBV5-6,TRBJ1-4,-,CASFGRKEFNEKLFF,TGTGCCAGCTTCGGACGGAAAGAATTTAATGAAAAACTGTTTTTT
-,TRBV27,TRBJ1-1,-,CASSPPGDTEAFF,TGTGCCAGCAGTCCCCCCGGGGACACTGAAGCTTTCTTT
few,TRBV5-4,TRBJ1-5,TRBD1,CASSLQGAGQPQHF,TGTGCCAGCAGCTTGCAGGGGGCAGGACAGCCCCAGCATTTT
-,TRBV10-3,TRBJ2-7,-,CAISESNGGHEQYF,TGTGCCATCAGTGAGTCGAACGGGGGCCACGAGCAGTACTTC
-,TRBV7-9,TRBJ1-1,-,CASSLGSPRAFF,TGTGCCAGCAGCTTAGGAAGCCCCAGAGCTTTCTTT
many,TRBV7-6,TRBJ1-2,-,CASIHCSLVDRLAYGYTF,TGTGCCAGCATCCACTGTTCCCTGGTGGACCGCCTCGCCTATGGCTACACCTTC
-,TRBV6-5,TRBJ2-3,-,CASSQGGVTDTQYF,TGTGCCAGCAGCCAGGGGGGAGTTACAGATACGCAGTATTTT
few,TRBV11-2,TRBJ1-1,-,CASSLERNTEAFF,TGTGCCAGCAGCTTAGAGCGGAACACTGAAGCTTTCTTT
few,TRBV13,TRBJ2-2,-,CASSHGTENTGELFF,TGTGCCAGCAGCCACGGGACGGAGAACACCGGGGAGCTGTTTTTT
-,TRBV9,TRBJ2-2,TRBD1,CASSSQGADTGELFF,TGTGCCAGCAGCTCGCAGGGGGCGGATACCGGGGAGCTGTTTTTT
-,TRBV29-1,TRBJ2-2,TRBD1,CSVLQGAGELFF,TGCAGCGTTCTACAGGGGGCCGGGGAGCTGTTTTTT
-,TRBV5-6,TRBJ2-5,-,CASSLVADQETQYF,TGTGCCAGCAGCTTGGTGGCGGACCAAGAGACCCAGTACTTC
-,TRBV10-2,TRBJ2-5,-,CASSIVGGQETQYF,TGCGCCAGCAGTATCGTGGGGGGTCAAGAGACCCAGTACTTC
-,TRBV30,TRBJ2-7,-,CAWSVGPGSYEQYF,TGTGCCTGGAGTGTAGGTCCAGGATCCTACGAGCAGTACTTC
-,TRBV6-5,TRBJ1-1,-,CASSQTSVNTEAFF,TGTGCCAGCAGCCAAACCTCAGTGAACACTGAAGCTTTCTTT
few,TRBV7-8,TRBJ1-3,TRBD1,CASSPRGRGFKRSSGNTIYF,TGTGCCAGCAGCCCTAGAGGCAGGGGGTTCAAACGAAGCTCTGGAAACACCATATATTTT
-,TRBV4-1,TRBJ2-7,TRBD1,CASSPGTGAYEQYF,TGCGCCAGCAGCCCCGGGACAGGGGCCTACGAGCAGTACTTC
many,TRBV19,TRBJ1-6,TRBD1,CASSISRGREPLHF,TGTGCCAGTAGTATCTCCAGGGGGCGAGAACCCCTCCACTTT
-,TRBV11-2,TRBJ2-1,TRBD2,CASSSTSGGAWEQFF,TGTGCCAGCAGCTCGACTAGCGGGGGGGCTTGGGAGCAGTTCTTC
-,TRBV6-6,TRBJ2-5,-,CASRLLGETQYF,TGTGCCAGCAGACTCTTAGGGGAGACCCAGTACTTC
-,TRBV7-8,TRBJ1-5,-,CASSLGWGNQPQHF,TGTGCCAGCAGCCTGGGCTGGGGGAATCAGCCCCAGCATTTT
-,TRBV5-4,TRBJ1-2,TRBD1,CASRYQNFGTAYGYTF,TGTGCCAGCAGATACCAAAATTTTGGGACAGCCTATGGCTACACCTTC
-,TRBV7-6,TRBJ2-2,TRBD1,CASELRGPRTGELFF,TGTGCCAGCGAGCTTAGGGGGCCTCGGACCGGGGAGCTGTTTTTT
-,TRBV6-5,TRBJ2-7,-,CASSLGSGEQYF,TGTGCCAGCAGTTTAGGGTCTGGCGAGCAGTACTTC
few,TRBV7-9,TRBJ1-2,-,CASSQDSYGYTF,TGTGCCAGCAGCCAGGACAGCTATGGCTACACCTTC
-,TRBV27,TRBJ2-7,-,CASSLFTVGEQYF,TGTGCCAGCAGTTTATTTACGGTTGGGGAGCAGTACTTC
-,TRBV4-1,TRBJ1-5,-,CASSKGGISNQPQHF,TGCGCCAGCAGCAAGGGGGGGATTAGCAATCAGCCCCAGCATTTT
few,TRBV19,TRBJ1-5,-,CASSLRTDSNQPQHF,TGTGCCAGTAGCCTCCGGACGGATAGCAATCAGCCCCAGCATTTT
-,TRBV2,TRBJ2-1,-,CASSLGTRTEQFF,TGTGCCAGCAGTTTGGGTACCCGGACAGAGCAGTTCTTC
-,TRBV10-3,TRBJ2-3,TRBD2,CAIRVAGPQDTQYF,TGTGCCATCAGAGTAGCGGGGCCGCAGGATACGCAGTATTTT
-,TRBV4-2,TRBJ1-2,-,CASSQDRTLGYGYTF,TGTGCCAGCAGCCAGGACAGAACACTAGGCTATGGCTACACCTTC
-,TRBV9,TRBJ2-7,TRBD2,CASSVGVAGVYEQYF,TGTGCCAGCAGCGTAGGCGTAGCGGGGGTCTACGAGCAGTACTTC
-,TRBV9,TRBJ1-4,-,CASSVEEGINEKLFF,TGTGCCAGCAGCGTAGAGGAGGGAATTAATGAAAAACTGTTTTTT